Listed here is a single TCR beta chain. CDR3 length: 13 amino acids. The germline CDR1 and CDR2 sequences are LGHNT and FRNRAP. Deletions cut 2 bases from V and 4 bases from J, with 6 bases between. Per the original data handling: Amplification from reference gene primers served as the basis for estimated nucleated cell counts. Here immunoSEQ multiplex PCR was the method, and the copy in TCRdb shows in-frame clones only, minus some. V, J and clone size were drawn from that table, and D and trimming were deduced from the DNA. The table includes 200,000 to 250,000 clones, roughly 85% detected once. The Seattle patients, enrolled during active infection, were followed longitudinally. These data belong to a study of blood T cell repertoires in COVID-19. About the research overall: COVID-19 samples, acute and convalescent, were from the United States, Italy and Spain. The cDNA or gDNA used as material had been derived from T cells, B-cell-depleted T cells, or PBMCs.

Sequencing used peripheral blood. This sequence joins TRBV12-5 and TRBJ1-3, with unresolved D. This TCR derives from a man aged 45 to 65 with COVID-19, enrolled during active disease. CDR3 DNA: TGTGCTAGTGGTTTGTCGGGGGGAAACACCATATATTTT. Amino acids: CASGLSGGNTIYF.